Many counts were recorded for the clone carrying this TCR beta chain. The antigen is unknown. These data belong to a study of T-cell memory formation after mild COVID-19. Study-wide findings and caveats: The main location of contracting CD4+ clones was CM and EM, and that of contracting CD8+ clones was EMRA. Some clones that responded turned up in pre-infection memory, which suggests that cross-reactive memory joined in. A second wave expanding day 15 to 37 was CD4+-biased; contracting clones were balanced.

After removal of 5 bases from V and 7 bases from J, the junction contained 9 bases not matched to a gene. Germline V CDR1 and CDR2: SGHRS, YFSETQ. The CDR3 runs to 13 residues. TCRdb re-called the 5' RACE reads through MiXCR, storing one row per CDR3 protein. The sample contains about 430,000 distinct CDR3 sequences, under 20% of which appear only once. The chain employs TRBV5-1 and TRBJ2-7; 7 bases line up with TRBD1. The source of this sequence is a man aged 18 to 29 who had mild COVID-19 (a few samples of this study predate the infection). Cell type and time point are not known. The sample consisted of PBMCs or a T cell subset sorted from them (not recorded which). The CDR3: CASSRTGDREQYV. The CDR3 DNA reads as TGCGCCAGCAGTCGTACAGGGGATCGGGAGCAGTACGTC.